This record looks at one T cell receptor (beta chain) sequence and its context. These data belong to a study of blood T cell repertoires in COVID-19. The table came from immunoSEQ multiplex PCR; TCRdb's copy has only in-frame clones and leaves some out. The data contain 250,000 to 400,000 clones, approximately 87% of them singletons. Germline CDR1 SQVTM, CDR2 ANQGSEA. The CDR3 is 13 amino acids. This TCR came from a woman in her thirties with COVID-19, enrolled during active disease. This chain uses TRBV29-1 with TRBJ2-1, with 8 bases that match TRBD2. What was sequenced was peripheral blood. CDR3 sequence (DNA): TGCAGTCAGAGGAGCGGGAGCGTCAATGAGCAGTTCTTC. Translated, it gives CSQRSGSVNEQFF.